This TCR beta chain appears in the sequencing data of a study of shared clonotypes between healthy human individuals (dated by TCRdb to between 2020 and 2021). General notes on the study: The cohort comprised a couple of women and three men aged 18 to 49 years. Libraries were prepared and TCR repertoires were sequenced by different laboratories using diverse techniques, in order to increase sequencing depth and limit assay-specific biases. Per donor, leukapheresis produced somewhere between about 0.9 and 10 billion PBMCs. To estimate repertoire size and how much clonotypes are shared between individuals, the study performed deep sequencing of blood TCR repertoires from roughly five healthy adults. For each donor, three plates each were used for CD4 naive and CD4 memory, two plates were used for CD8 naive, and one plate was used for CD8 memory.

Using the deep immunoSEQ assay, multiplex PCR amplified TCR CDR3 regions from genomic DNA. Extracted genomic DNA from each cell subset was distributed evenly across all wells of several immunoSEQ 96-well plates, and each plate was treated as a replicate. Each replicate PCR for sorted subsets received about 200 ng genomic DNA, equal to roughly 30,000 T cell genomes. The purified libraries were quantified using a Qubit 3.0 fluorometer, sized with a Bioanalyzer 2100, and then quantified again using the KAPA Library Quantification kit. A separate single-read 150-cycle Illumina NextSeq 550 flow cell was used to sequence each immunoSEQ 96-well plate. Per the original workflow: The immunoSEQ output contained only junctional sequences without quality scores, so filtering could not match that applied to full-length reads. To assign V/J genes and CDR3, sequences were annotated using PyIR, a Python wrapper for IgBLAST v1.9, with IMGT germline references. Reads with weak V/J assignments (E-value above 1e-6), missing CDR3, stop codons, out-of-frame junctions, or ambiguous translated residues were removed. V3J clonotypes were defined as sequences sharing the same inferred V gene, J gene, and CDR3 amino acid sequence. To compute the percentage overlap between repertoires, the number of shared unique clonotypes was divided by the size of the smaller repertoire. Three approaches were used to assess repertoire richness: RTK rarefaction, the Chao1 estimator, and Recon v2.1 estimates of unobserved clonotypes. For all TCRbeta clonotypes obtained by the gDNA method from four donors, generation probabilities were computed with OLGA. Entries here come from immuneACCESS through TCRdb and include only in-frame sequences with V and J called. Some clones fail to appear in such tables; in the studies checked, an unresolved V gene covers under half of the shortfall, and the cause of the remainder is unknown. The V and J calls and clone size come from that table; D and trimming were worked out from the DNA. This sample is represented by a few hundred thousand clones; roughly 84% of them were singletons. 15% to 20% of the sample is taken by the ten largest.

A word on this clone: What antigen it recognizes has not been identified. It has no much larger one-base neighbor in the sample; base qualities were not kept.

Results the study describes overall, beyond this receptor: Compared with non-shared clonotypes, clonotypes shared by all four sorted-subset donors had higher generation probabilities. Around 5% of naive CD4, 3.5% of naive CD8, roughly 2.4% of memory CD4, and over 0.35% of memory CD8 clonotypes were shared across several donors. Incomplete sequencing was indicated by rarefaction of sorted-subset datasets, despite the large sequencing depth. Sampling was restricted to blood, and TCR repertoires in tissue are likely to differ from TCR repertoires in blood. Because the study included a small number of donors, the genetic and exposure-history diversity represented was limited. Naive subsets generally had larger estimated clonotype richness than memory subsets did. Pairwise subsampling indicated that sequencing depth was expected to affect the degree of clonotype sharing among donors.

Donors were healthy HIV-negative adults with no recently reported acute infections or vaccinations. Only Caucasian adults living in Nashville, Tennessee, USA were represented among the donors. CD8 memory samples consisted of magnetically selected CD45RO+ cells combined with CCR7-negative CD45RA+ effector memory (TemRA) cells. After blood collection by leukapheresis, PBMCs were isolated using Ficoll-Histopaque density gradient centrifugation and then cryopreserved in the vapor phase of liquid nitrogen. Analytical flow cytometry was used to check the purity and quantity of every magnetically sorted T cell population. Each sorted fraction had its genomic DNA isolated and then quantified by UV absorbance on a Nanodrop 2000c. The specimen was memory CD8+ T cells sorted from blood. The cell subset or site label of this sample denotes: CD45RO+ cells pooled with CCR7-negative TemRA cells. This receptor was identified in a man in his late teens or twenties in good health.

The DNA sequence reads TGTGCCAGCAGCTGGGACCGGGGGGAAAAACTGTTTTTT. Its amino acids are CASSWDRGEKLFF. The chain links TRBV7-8 with TRBJ1-4, with TRBD1 perhaps the D gene, on 5 matching bases. CDR1 SGHVS and CDR2 FQNEAQ were looked up in the germline V gene. The V and J ends are trimmed by 4 bases and 8 bases, leaving 11 bases between them. CDR3 length: 13 amino acids, cysteine to phenylalanine. Only CDR3 DNA remains: 39 bases, in frame from the first base.